The present TCR beta chain was sequenced within a study of blood T cell repertoires in COVID-19. Study as a whole: Samples taken during acute and convalescent COVID-19 were collected in the United States, Italy and Spain.

The CDR3 loop spans 16 amino acids. Germline lookup yields CDR1 SGHRS and CDR2 YFSETQ. The V gene end was trimmed by 2 bases and the J gene end by 6 bases; junction bases not matched to a gene: 8. Per the study methods: Estimated nucleated cell counts came from reference gene primer amplification. TCRdb keeps only in-frame clones here, not all; method: immunoSEQ multiplex PCR. From that table come the V and J calls and clone size; the DNA was used to work out D and trimming. Of about 150,000 clones in the sample, roughly 83% are singletons; the top ten hold about 12%. Sequences were obtained from peripheral blood. The TCR comes from a woman in her sixties with COVID-19, enrolled during active disease. This chain joins TRBV5-1 and TRBJ2-1, with 10 bases aligning to TRBD2. CDR3: CASSFPEREGSNEQFF. In nucleotides, the CDR3 is TGCGCCAGCAGCTTTCCGGAGCGGGAGGGATCCAATGAGCAGTTCTTC.